Presented here are 30 T cell receptor beta chains from one specimen sequenced in a study of blood T cell repertoires in COVID-19. Repertoires were generated with immunoSEQ multiplex PCR, while TCRdb's copy carries only in-frame clones and drops some. The data show 150,000 to 200,000 clones, over 70% seen once. What was sequenced was PBMCs or T cells enriched from blood (not recorded which). The receptors come from a woman in her sixties who had recovered from COVID-19.

This clone appeared a few times. The rearrangement uses TRBV10-1 and TRBJ1-4; no reliable D call. CDR3 length equals 18 residues. CDR1 WNHNN and CDR2 SYGVQD come from the germline V gene (reference sequence). Between the trimmed V and J ends, which lost 6 bases and 0 bases, there was a span of 20 bases. CDR3 sequence reads: CASSPQWQFEATNEKLFF. In DNA, the CDR3 is TGCGCCAGCAGCCCCCAGTGGCAGTTTGAGGCAACTAATGAAAAACTGTTTTTT.

In this sample, this clone turned up once. The gene calls are TRBV28 and TRBJ1-4, with 8 bases matching TRBD1. Germline V gene data show CDR1 as MDHEN and CDR2 as SYDVKM. The CDR3 sequence is 14 residues long. With V trimmed by 2 bases and J by 8 bases, 4 bases remained unmatched. The CDR3 loop reads CASSLQGAGEKLFF. The CDR3 DNA follows: TGTGCCAGCAGTTTACAGGGGGCTGGGGAAAAACTGTTTTTT. Full variable domain (missing parts from reference TRBV28 and TRBJ1-4): DVKVTQSSRYLVKRTGEKVFLECVQDMDHENMFWYRQDPGLGLRLIYFSYDVKMKEKGDIPEGYSVSREKKERFSLILESASTNQTSMYLCASSLQGAGEKLFFGSGTQLSVL.

The chain is built from TRBV5-6 and TRBJ2-5, with a tentative D call TRBD2 (6 bases). This CDR3 has 14 residues. Germline assignment: CDR1 SGHDT and CDR2 YYEEEE. Trimming took 3 bases from V and 1 from J, leaving 10 bases between them. The CDR3 nucleotides are TGTGCCAGCAGCTCGACTAGTGCCCAAGAGACCCAGTACTTC. This encodes CASSSTSAQETQYF.

CDR3 nucleotide sequence: TGTGCCAGCAGGGATCCAGGCTACGAGCAGTACTTC. This codes for CASRDPGYEQYF. The chain has TRBV12-3 or TRBV12-4 and TRBJ2-7, with D uncertain. This CDR3 comprises 12 residues. The V and J ends lost 6 bases and 3 bases respectively, with 9 bases between them.

This clone was seen a few times. This sequence joins TRBV4-2 and TRBJ2-7; 11 bases are a match to TRBD2. CDR3 length: 14 amino acids. With V trimmed by 3 bases and J by 7 bases, 5 bases remained unmatched. Germline CDR1 is LGHNA and CDR2 is YNFKEQ. The CDR3: CASSQELAGEEQYF. CDR3 coding DNA: TGTGCCAGCAGCCAGGAACTAGCGGGGGAAGAGCAGTACTTC.

V gene TRBV19 combines with J gene TRBJ2-7; 8 bases fit TRBD1. The CDR3 contains 14 residues. The germline V gene has CDR1 LNHDA and CDR2 SQIVND (reference sequence). V gave up 5 bases and J gave up 3 bases; unmatched junction bases: 6. The CDR3 sequence is CASSSATGGYEQYF. Written as DNA, the CDR3 is TGTGCCAGTAGTTCTGCCACAGGGGGCTACGAGCAGTACTTC.

The V call is TRBV5-1, the J call TRBJ1-3; perhaps TRBD1 as D (5 bases). Germline-derived CDR1 and CDR2 are SGHRS and YFSETQ. This CDR3 is 15 amino acids long. Trimming removed 2 bases from V and 7 bases from J, with 16 bases in between. The CDR3 reads CASSLLGQGLNTIYF. CDR3 coding DNA: TGCGCCAGCAGCTTATTAGGCCAGGGTTTGAACACCATATATTTT.

V is TRBV5-1 and J is TRBJ1-5, with TRBD1 matching over 9 bases. Germline V gives CDR1 SGHRS, CDR2 YFSETQ. Losses at the gene ends were 6 bases for V and 6 bases for J; bases not matched to a gene: 10. The length of the CDR3 is 15 residues. The CDR3 nucleotides read TGCGCCAGCAAACCCGGACAGGGGACGTCTCAGCCCCAGCATTTT. Its translation is CASKPGQGTSQPQHF.

The chain has TRBV11-1 and TRBJ2-1; D is unclear. The CDR3 is 12 residues long. CDR1 and CDR2 (germline): SGHAT, FQDESV (reference sequence). The germline V and J ends were trimmed by 1 base and 7 bases, with 5 bases remaining between them. CDR3 amino acids: CASSLDGNEQFF. For the CDR3, the DNA is TGTGCCAGCAGCTTAGACGGGAATGAGCAGTTCTTC. Full variable domain (remainder filled in from reference TRBV11-1 and TRBJ2-1): EAEVAQSPRYKITEKSQAVAFWCDPISGHATLYWYRQILGQGPELLVQFQDESVVDDSQLPKDRFSAERLKGVDSTLKIQPAELGDSAMYLCASSLDGNEQFFGPGTRLTVL.

The gene calls are TRBV19 and TRBJ2-6, with D unresolved. CDR3 size: 17 residues. CDR1 and CDR2 (germline): LNHDA, SQIVND (reference sequence). Trimming cost V 5 bases and J 2 bases, with 16 bases left between them. CDR3 amino acids: CASSADNRPAGANVLTF. DNA of the CDR3: TGTGCCAGTAGTGCTGACAACCGGCCCGCTGGGGCCAACGTCCTGACTTTC.

This chain joins TRBV23-1 and TRBJ2-5, with TRBD1 as a possible D gene (5 bases). TRBV23-1 is given ORF status, its function remaining uncertain. The CDR3 has 16 residues. V was pared by 2 bases and J by 5 bases, with 18 bases between. The CDR3 sequence: CASSQPDRLGLETQYF. CDR3 DNA sequence: TGCGCCAGCAGTCAACCCGACAGACTTGGGCTGGAGACCCAGTACTTC.

The rearrangement uses TRBV19 and TRBJ2-2; 10 nucleotides match TRBD1. The CDR3 loop spans 16 amino acids. Trimming cost V 5 bases and J 7 bases; bases outside gene matches: 10. The germline V gene has CDR1 LNHDA and CDR2 SQIVND (reference sequence). In DNA, the CDR3 is TGTGCCAGTAGTCGCGAGGGGACAGGGGTAGGCGGGGAGCTGTTTTTT. It translates to CASSREGTGVGGELFF.

V usage is TRBV7-9 and J usage is TRBJ1-2, with 7 positions matching TRBD1. Trimming at V came to 0 bases and at J to 8 bases, leaving 9 bases not matched to a gene. Germline values: CDR1 SEHNR, CDR2 FQNEAQ (reference sequence). The length of the CDR3 is 15 residues. The CDR3 loop reads CASSLATAGGEGYTF. For the CDR3, the DNA is TGTGCCAGCAGCTTAGCGACGGCAGGGGGTGAAGGCTACACCTTC.

The CDR3 DNA reads as TGCAGTGCTAGTGCTTGGGACAGGGGCACTGAAGCTTTCTTT. It is translated as CSASAWDRGTEAFF. The V call is TRBV20-1, the J call TRBJ1-1; TRBD1 agrees at 10 bases. In germline, CDR1 is DFQATT, CDR2 SNEGSKA (reference sequence). The V gene end was trimmed by 3 bases and the J gene end by 4 bases; junction bases not matched to a gene: 5. The CDR3 covers 14 residues.

The V and J genes are TRBV10-3 and TRBJ2-7; 9 bases line up with TRBD1. V trimming: 8 bases; J trimming: 0 bases; junction bases outside the gene matches: 2. Per the germline V gene, CDR1 is ENHRY and CDR2 is SYGVKD. This CDR3 is built from 13 residues. In nucleotides, the CDR3 is TGTGCCATCGGGGGACAGGGCTCCTACGAGCAGTACTTC. Residues: CAIGGQGSYEQYF.

The chain employs TRBV11-1 and TRBJ1-1; TRBD1 matches 8 bases. The CDR3 consists of 14 residues. V trimming: 7 bases; J trimming: 5 bases; junction bases outside the gene matches: 9. The V gene's germline CDR1 is SGHAT and CDR2 FQDESV (reference sequence). CDR3 DNA: TGTGCCAGCACCCTTGACAGGGGTGGGACTGAAGCTTTCTTT. Its translation is CASTLDRGGTEAFF. Full variable domain (rest looked up from reference TRBV11-1 and TRBJ1-1): EAEVAQSPRYKITEKSQAVAFWCDPISGHATLYWYRQILGQGPELLVQFQDESVVDDSQLPKDRFSAERLKGVDSTLKIQPAELGDSAMYLCASTLDRGGTEAFFGQGTRLTVV.

The chain uses TRBV29-1 and TRBJ2-7; TRBD2 matches at 8 bases. V was pared by 0 bases and J by 0 bases, with 4 bases of the junction left unmatched. Germline CDR1 is SQVTM and CDR2 is ANQGSEA. CDR3 length equals 15 residues. The CDR3 bases are TGCAGCGTTGAAGAAGCGGGGGTCAGCTCCTACGAGCAGTACTTC. Translated: CSVEEAGVSSYEQYF.

The chain has TRBV18 and TRBJ1-2; the match to TRBD1 covers 9 bases. The CDR3 spans 17 residues. V gave up 3 bases and J gave up 1 base; unmatched junction bases: 9. Per the germline V gene, CDR1 is KGHSH and CDR2 is LQKENI. In DNA form, the CDR3 reads TGTGCCAGCTCACCCATGGACAGGGGCTCCTATAACTATGGCTACACCTTC. It codes for CASSPMDRGSYNYGYTF.

The chain recombines TRBV3-1 (or the pseudogene TRBV3-2) with TRBJ1-4, with D uncertain. CDR1 and CDR2 from the germline V gene are LGHDT and YNNKEL (reference sequence). The germline V and J ends were trimmed by 0 bases and 10 bases, with 9 bases remaining between them. The length of the CDR3 is 13 residues. Written as DNA, the CDR3 is TGTGCCAGCAGCCAAGATCGGAGAGGAAAACTGTTTTTT. It encodes CASSQDRRGKLFF.

The chain joins TRBV7-2 to TRBJ2-7; 14 nucleotides line up with TRBD2. J gave up 4 bases and V 2 bases, and 10 bases lay outside the gene matches. In germline, CDR1 is SGHTA, CDR2 FQGNSA. This CDR3 is 18 amino acids long. DNA for the CDR3: TGTGCCAGCAGCTTACCCGGGACTAGCGGGGGTCTCTCGTACGAGCAGTACTTC. The encoded protein is CASSLPGTSGGLSYEQYF.

The gene calls are TRBV6-5 and TRBJ2-3; D is ambiguous. The CDR3 sequence is 12 residues long. Germline V gives CDR1 MNHEY, CDR2 SVGAGI. The V gene lost 6 bases and the J gene lost 0 bases, with 4 bases spanning the gap. The CDR3 spells CASSGSTDTQYF. CDR3 DNA sequence: TGTGCCAGCAGCGGGAGCACAGATACGCAGTATTTT.

The rearrangement joins TRBV24-1 to TRBJ1-3, with TRBD1 identical over 7 bases. CDR3 length: 15 amino acids. J gave up 0 bases and V 6 bases, and 4 bases lay outside the gene matches. Germline CDR1 KGHDR, CDR2 SFDVKD. CDR3 nucleotides: TGTGCCACCAGTCCAGGGGACAGCTCTGGAAACACCATATATTTT. Translating gives CATSPGDSSGNTIYF.

The rearrangement uses TRBV7-2 and TRBJ2-2, with 9 bases lining up with TRBD1. Trimming cost V 6 bases and J 4 bases; bases outside gene matches: 9. CDR3 length equals 16 residues. Germline V gene sequence: CDR1 SGHTA, CDR2 FQGNSA. The CDR3 here is CASRYTGTGITGELFF. Here the CDR3 DNA reads TGTGCCAGCAGATACACCGGGACAGGGATCACCGGGGAGCTGTTTTTT.

This sequence joins TRBV27 and TRBJ1-2; no definite D call. Trimming removed 8 bases at V and 7 bases at J, with 17 bases between. Germline V gives CDR1 MNHEY, CDR2 SMNVEV (reference sequence). CDR3 length: 13 residues. CDR3 protein: CASRPFEGGGYTF. CDR3 coding DNA: TGTGCCAGCCGTCCCTTTGAAGGAGGTGGCTACACCTTC.

J is TRBJ1-2 and V is TRBV5-5, with 10 bases lining up with TRBD1. This CDR3 has 15 amino acids. Germline V gives CDR1 SGHKS, CDR2 YYEKEE (reference sequence). Losses at the gene ends were 4 bases for V and 7 bases for J; bases not matched to a gene: 10. The CDR3 coding sequence is TGTGCCAGCAGCCCCACGGGACAGGGGATTAGTGGCTACACCTTC. This encodes CASSPTGQGISGYTF.

This chain uses TRBV12-3 or TRBV12-4 with TRBJ2-7, with D maybe TRBD1 (5 bases). The length of the CDR3 is 13 residues. V was cut by 3 bases and J by 3 bases, with 9 bases left in between. DNA for the CDR3: TGTGCCAGCAGTTTTGGGGCCCTCTACGAGCAGTACTTC. Its translation: CASSFGALYEQYF.

The J gene is TRBJ1-1, the V gene TRBV19; 8 nucleotides line up with TRBD1. The J segment lost 4 bases and the V segment lost 6 bases, leaving 7 bases of the junction unmatched. This CDR3 has 14 amino acids. From germline, CDR1 is LNHDA and CDR2 SQIVND (reference sequence). In DNA, the CDR3 is TGTGCCAGTAGCAGGGGGCCGGAGTCCACTGAAGCTTTCTTT. It translates to CASSRGPESTEAFF.

V usage is TRBV3-1 (or the pseudogene TRBV3-2) and J usage is TRBJ1-5; D gene ambiguous. CDR1 LGHDT and CDR2 YNNKEL come from the germline V gene (reference sequence). Trimming stripped 2 bases from V and 5 bases from J, with 10 bases between. The CDR3 sequence is 14 residues long. The CDR3 DNA is TGTGCCAGCAGCCAACGTGACCAGGATCAGCCCCAGCATTTT. Its translation: CASSQRDQDQPQHF.

This chain uses TRBV19 with TRBJ1-2; TRBD1 matches at 11 bases. Losses at the gene ends were 3 bases for V and 1 base for J; bases not matched to a gene: 7. Per germline, CDR1 LNHDA and CDR2 SQIVND (reference sequence). This CDR3 has 17 residues. CDR3 DNA: TGTGCCAGTAGTATCCTCGGGACAGGGGGGGGTAACTATGGCTACACCTTC. It is translated as CASSILGTGGGNYGYTF.

The rearrangement joins TRBV5-4 to TRBJ2-5; 16 nucleotides align to TRBD2. V shed 4 bases and J 5 bases; nucleotides not matched to a gene: 8. CDR1 and CDR2 from the germline V gene are SGHNT and YYREEE (reference sequence). The length of the CDR3 is 17 residues. The CDR3, as DNA: TGTGCCAGCAGCCCAGGGACTAGCGGGGGGGCAGGGGAGACCCAGTACTTC. Translation: CASSPGTSGGAGETQYF.